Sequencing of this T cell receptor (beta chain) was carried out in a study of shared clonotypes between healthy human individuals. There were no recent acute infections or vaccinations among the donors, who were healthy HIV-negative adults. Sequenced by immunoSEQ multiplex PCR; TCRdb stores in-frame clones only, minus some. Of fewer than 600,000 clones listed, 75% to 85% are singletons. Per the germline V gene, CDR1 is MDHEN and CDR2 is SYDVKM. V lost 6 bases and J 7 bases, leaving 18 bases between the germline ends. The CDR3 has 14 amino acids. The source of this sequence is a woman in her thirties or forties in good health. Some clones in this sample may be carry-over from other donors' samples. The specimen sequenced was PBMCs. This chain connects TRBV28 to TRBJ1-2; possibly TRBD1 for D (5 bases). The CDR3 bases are TGTGCCAGCAGCACCCGACAGAGATGGCGTGGCTACACCTTC. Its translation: CASSTRQRWRGYTF.